This TCR beta chain derives from a study of T cell changes during pregnancy in multiple sclerosis. Produced via immunoSEQ multiplex PCR; TCRdb's table is partial and in-frame only. The sample carries tens of thousands of clones, 80% to 95% recorded once. The CDR3 runs to 14 residues. Germline V gene lookup returns CDR1 LNHDA and CDR2 SQIVND (reference sequence). Trimming left V 3 bases short and J 5 bases short, with 11 bases between. This clonotype originated in a female donor with multiple sclerosis, enrolled in a pregnancy study. The chain is built from TRBV19 and TRBJ1-5; D unresolved. The material was CD4+ T cells from peripheral blood mononuclear cells, obtained in the first trimester of pregnancy. CDR3 coding DNA: TGTGCCAGTAGTATCCCCAGGCTACATCAGCCCCAGCATTTT. Translation gives CASSIPRLHQPQHF.